This is a list of T cell receptor beta chains from one sample in a study of blood T cell repertoires in COVID-19. Here immunoSEQ multiplex PCR was the method, and the copy in TCRdb shows in-frame clones only, minus some. The sample contains some 110,000 clones, about 89% of which appear only once. Input material: peripheral blood. The receptors stem from a man aged 40-55 years with acute or convalescent COVID-19. CDR3s include the opening cysteine and the closing phenylalanine or tryptophan. The D gene is left open where the match is weak. Size values are once, few and many counts, or a class for expanded clones, and some rows have none.

j_call | v_call | clone_size | d_call | cdr3_aa | cdr3_nt
TRBJ1-1 | TRBV4-2 | once | . | CASSHAGVTEAFF | TGTGCCAGCAGCCACGCCGGGGTCACTGAAGCTTTCTTT
TRBJ1-5 | TRBV7-2 | . | . | CASRQTADQPQHF | TGTGCCAGCAGACAGACGGCTGATCAGCCCCAGCATTTT
TRBJ2-2 | TRBV18 | . | TRBD1 | CASSYPGQRTGELFF | TGTGCCAGCTCGTATCCGGGACAGCGCACCGGGGAGCTGTTTTTT
TRBJ2-5 | TRBV7-9 | . | TRBD1 | CASSLPGQGVQETQYF | TGTGCCAGCAGCTTGCCGGGACAGGGTGTCCAAGAGACCCAGTACTTC
TRBJ1-5 | TRBV2 | . | . | CASRRANQPQHF | TGTGCCAGCCGGCGGGCCAATCAGCCCCAGCATTTT
TRBJ1-1 | TRBV5-4 | . | TRBD1 | CASSPGTGTRMNTEAFF | TGTGCCAGCAGCCCCGGGACAGGGACTAGGATGAACACTGAAGCTTTCTTT
TRBJ2-2 | TRBV7-9 | . | . | CASSLVVVRRNANTGELFF | TGTGCCAGCAGCTTAGTGGTGGTGAGGCGGAACGCTAACACCGGGGAGCTGTTTTTT
TRBJ2-5 | TRBV7-9 | . | TRBD2 | CASSFPGLAGAETQYF | TGTGCCAGCAGCTTTCCGGGACTAGCGGGAGCAGAGACCCAGTACTTC
TRBJ1-2 | TRBV7-9 | . | TRBD1 | CASSIWGTNPRGLYGYTF | TGTGCCAGCAGCATATGGGGGACGAACCCGAGGGGGCTTTATGGCTACACCTTC
TRBJ1-2 | TRBV3-1/TRBV3-2 | . | . | CASSVHLTIHQDGYTF | TGTGCCAGCAGCGTTCACTTAACGATCCACCAGGATGGCTACACCTTC
TRBJ1-1 | TRBV6-5 | . | TRBD1 | CASSYSRRTGEAFF | TGTGCCAGCAGTTACTCGAGGCGGACAGGTGAAGCTTTCTTT
TRBJ2-2 | TRBV3-1/TRBV3-2 | . | . | CASSQGQGYTGELFF | TGTGCCAGCAGCCAAGGGCAGGGGTACACCGGGGAGCTGTTTTTT
TRBJ1-6 | TRBV30 | . | TRBD1 | CAWSKGQVGPNSPLHF | TGTGCCTGGAGTAAAGGACAGGTGGGGCCTAATTCACCCCTCCACTTT
TRBJ1-5 | TRBV25-1 | . | . | CASSEAGSGNQPQHF | TGTGCCAGCAGTGAGGCAGGGTCCGGCAATCAGCCCCAGCATTTT
TRBJ2-2 | TRBV14 | . | TRBD2 | CASSLGLAGGAGELFF | TGTGCCAGCAGCCTCGGACTAGCGGGAGGGGCCGGGGAGCTGTTTTTT
TRBJ1-2 | TRBV2 | . | . | CASSPGSNYGYTF | TGTGCCAGCAGTCCGGGATCTAACTATGGCTACACCTTC
TRBJ1-1 | TRBV19 | . | . | CAVGGRGFAEAFF | TGTGCCGTAGGAGGGCGGGGGTTCGCTGAAGCTTTCTTT